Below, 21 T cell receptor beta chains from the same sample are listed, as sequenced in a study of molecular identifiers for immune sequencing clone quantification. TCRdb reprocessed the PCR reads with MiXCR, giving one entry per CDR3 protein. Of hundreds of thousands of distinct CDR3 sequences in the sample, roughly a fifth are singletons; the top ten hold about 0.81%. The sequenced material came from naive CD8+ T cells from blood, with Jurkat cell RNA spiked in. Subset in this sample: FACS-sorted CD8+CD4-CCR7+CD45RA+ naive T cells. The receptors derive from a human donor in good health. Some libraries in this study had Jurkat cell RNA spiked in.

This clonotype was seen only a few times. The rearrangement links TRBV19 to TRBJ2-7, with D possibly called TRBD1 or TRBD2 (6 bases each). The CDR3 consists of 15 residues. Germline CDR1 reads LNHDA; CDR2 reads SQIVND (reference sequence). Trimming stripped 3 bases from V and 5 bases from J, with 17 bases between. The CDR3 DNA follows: TGTGCCAGTAGTATTGCTGGGGGGCCGTTGGACGAGCAGTACTTC. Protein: CASSIAGGPLDEQYF.

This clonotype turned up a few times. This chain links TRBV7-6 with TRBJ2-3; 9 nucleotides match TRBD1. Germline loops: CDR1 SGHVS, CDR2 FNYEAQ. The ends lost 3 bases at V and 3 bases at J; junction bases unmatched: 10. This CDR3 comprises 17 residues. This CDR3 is CASSLDPDRGLTDTQYF. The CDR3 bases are TGTGCCAGCAGCTTGGATCCGGACAGGGGTTTGACAGATACGCAGTATTTT.

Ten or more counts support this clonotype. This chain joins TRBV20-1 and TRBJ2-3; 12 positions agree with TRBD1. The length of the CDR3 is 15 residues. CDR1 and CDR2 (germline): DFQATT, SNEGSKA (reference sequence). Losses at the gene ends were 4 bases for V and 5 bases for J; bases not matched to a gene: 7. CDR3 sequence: CSATGTGGFEDTQYF. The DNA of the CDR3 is TGCAGTGCTACGGGGACAGGGGGCTTTGAAGATACGCAGTATTTT.

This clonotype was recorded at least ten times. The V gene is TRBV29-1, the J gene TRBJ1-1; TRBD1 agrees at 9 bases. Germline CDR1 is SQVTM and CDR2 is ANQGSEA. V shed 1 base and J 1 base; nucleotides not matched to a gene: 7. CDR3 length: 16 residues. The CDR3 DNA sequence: TGCAGCGTTGAAGGGGACAGGGTAGGGCAGAACACTGAAGCTTTCTTT. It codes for CSVEGDRVGQNTEAFF. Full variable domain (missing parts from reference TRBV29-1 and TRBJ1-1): SAVISQKPSRDICQRGTSLTIQCQVDSQVTMMFWYRQQPGQSLTLIATANQGSEATYESGFVIDKFPISRPNLTFSTLTVSNMSPEDSSIYLCSVEGDRVGQNTEAFFGQGTRLTVV.

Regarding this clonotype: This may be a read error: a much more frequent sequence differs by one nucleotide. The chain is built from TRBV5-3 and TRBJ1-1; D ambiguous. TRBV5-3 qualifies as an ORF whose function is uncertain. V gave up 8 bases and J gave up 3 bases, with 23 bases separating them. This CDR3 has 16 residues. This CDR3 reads CASSPGYGNKYTEAFF. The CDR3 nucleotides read TGTGCCAGCAGCCCCGGTTACGGGAACAAGTACACTGAAGCTTTCTTT.

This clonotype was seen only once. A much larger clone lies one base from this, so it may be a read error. This CDR3 reads CSAGSTGFQETQYF. The DNA of the CDR3 is TGCAGTGCTGGCTCGACCGGCTTTCAAGAGACCCAGTACTTC. This chain connects TRBV20-1 to TRBJ2-5; D unresolved. CDR3 size: 14 residues. V dropped 5 bases and J dropped 2 bases, with 15 bases sitting between them. Germline V gives CDR1 DFQATT, CDR2 SNEGSKA (reference sequence).

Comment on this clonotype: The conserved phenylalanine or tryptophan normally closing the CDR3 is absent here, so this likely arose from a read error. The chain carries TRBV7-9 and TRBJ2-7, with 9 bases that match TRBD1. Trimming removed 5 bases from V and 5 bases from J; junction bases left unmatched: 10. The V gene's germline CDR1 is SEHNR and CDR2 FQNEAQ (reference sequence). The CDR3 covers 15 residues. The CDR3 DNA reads TGTGCCAGCAGCCTAAGTCCCGGGACAGGGAACGAGCAGTACATC. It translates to CASSLSPGTGNEQYI.

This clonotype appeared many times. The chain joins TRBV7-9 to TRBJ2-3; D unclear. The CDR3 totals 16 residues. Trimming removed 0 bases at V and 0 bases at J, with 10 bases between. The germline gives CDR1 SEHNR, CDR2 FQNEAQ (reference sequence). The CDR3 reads CASSLATTRSTDTQYF. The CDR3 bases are TGTGCCAGCAGCTTAGCAACTACCCGGAGCACAGATACGCAGTATTTT.

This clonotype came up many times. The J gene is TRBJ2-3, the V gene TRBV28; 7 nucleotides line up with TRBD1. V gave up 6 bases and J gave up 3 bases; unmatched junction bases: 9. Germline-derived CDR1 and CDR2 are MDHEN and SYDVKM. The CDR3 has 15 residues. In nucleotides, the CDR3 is TGTGCCAGCAGCCCCGACAGGGCTAGTACAGATACGCAGTATTTT. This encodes CASSPDRASTDTQYF.

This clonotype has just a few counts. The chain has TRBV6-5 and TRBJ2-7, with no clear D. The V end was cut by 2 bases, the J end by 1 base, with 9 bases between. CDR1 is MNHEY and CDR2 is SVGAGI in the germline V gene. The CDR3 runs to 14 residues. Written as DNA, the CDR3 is TGTGCCAGCAGTTACGAACAGAGGTCCTACGAGCAGTACTTC. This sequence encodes CASSYEQRSYEQYF.

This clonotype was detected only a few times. The CDR3 spells CASSYTDRNYGYTF. The CDR3 coding sequence is TGTGCCAGCAGTTATACGGACCGAAACTATGGCTACACCTTC. This chain connects TRBV7-9 to TRBJ1-2; D is ambiguous. In germline, CDR1 is SEHNR, CDR2 FQNEAQ (reference sequence). The CDR3 runs to 14 residues. V shed 6 bases and J shed 2 bases, with 13 bases lying between them.

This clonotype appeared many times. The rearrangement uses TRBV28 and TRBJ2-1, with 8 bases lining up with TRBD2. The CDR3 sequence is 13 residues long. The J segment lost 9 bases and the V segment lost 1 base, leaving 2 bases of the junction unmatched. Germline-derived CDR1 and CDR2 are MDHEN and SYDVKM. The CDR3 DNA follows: TGTGCCAGCAGTTTATCCCTAGCGGGTGAGCAGTTCTTC. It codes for CASSLSLAGEQFF. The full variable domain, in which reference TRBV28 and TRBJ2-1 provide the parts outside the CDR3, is DVKVTQSSRYLVKRTGEKVFLECVQDMDHENMFWYRQDPGLGLRLIYFSYDVKMKEKGDIPEGYSVSREKKERFSLILESASTNQTSMYLCASSLSLAGEQFFGPGTRLTVL.

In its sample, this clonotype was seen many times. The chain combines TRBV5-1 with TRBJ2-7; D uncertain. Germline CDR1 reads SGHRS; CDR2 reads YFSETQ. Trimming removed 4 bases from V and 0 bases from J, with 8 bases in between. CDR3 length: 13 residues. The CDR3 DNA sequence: TGCGCCAGCAGCCATATTAGCTCCTACGAGCAGTACTTC. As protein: CASSHISSYEQYF.

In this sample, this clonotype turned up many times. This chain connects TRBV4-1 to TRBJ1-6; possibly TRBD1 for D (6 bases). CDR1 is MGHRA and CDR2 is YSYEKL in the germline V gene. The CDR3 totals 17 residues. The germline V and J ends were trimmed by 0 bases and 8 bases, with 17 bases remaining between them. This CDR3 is CASSQEGGTGYDSPLHF. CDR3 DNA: TGCGCCAGCAGCCAAGAAGGGGGGACGGGTTATGATTCACCCCTCCACTTT.

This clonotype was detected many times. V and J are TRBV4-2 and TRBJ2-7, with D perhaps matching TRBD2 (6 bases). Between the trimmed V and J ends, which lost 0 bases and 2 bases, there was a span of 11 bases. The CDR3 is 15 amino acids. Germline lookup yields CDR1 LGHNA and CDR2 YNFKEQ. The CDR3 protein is CASSQDVGGPYEQYF. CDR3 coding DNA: TGTGCCAGCAGCCAAGATGTGGGGGGACCCTACGAGCAGTACTTC.

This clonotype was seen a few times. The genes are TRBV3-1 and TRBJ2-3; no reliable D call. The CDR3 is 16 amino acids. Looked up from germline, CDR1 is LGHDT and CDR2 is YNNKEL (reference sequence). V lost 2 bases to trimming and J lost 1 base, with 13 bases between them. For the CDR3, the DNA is TGTGCCAGCAGCCAACTCCATAGCCCTGGCACAGATACGCAGTATTTT. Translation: CASSQLHSPGTDTQYF.

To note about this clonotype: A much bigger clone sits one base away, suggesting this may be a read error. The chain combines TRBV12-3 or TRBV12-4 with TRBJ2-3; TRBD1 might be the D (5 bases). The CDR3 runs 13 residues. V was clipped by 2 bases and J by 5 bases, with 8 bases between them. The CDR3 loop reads CASSLPGRDTQYF. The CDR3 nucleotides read TGTGCCAGCAGTTTACCAGGGCGAGATACGCAGTATTTT.

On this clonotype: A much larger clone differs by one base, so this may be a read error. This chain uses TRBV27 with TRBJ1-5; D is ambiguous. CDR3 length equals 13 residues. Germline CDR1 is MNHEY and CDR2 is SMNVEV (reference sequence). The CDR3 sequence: CVSSLRANQPQHF. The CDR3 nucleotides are TGTGTCAGCAGTTTACGCGCTAATCAGCCCCAGCATTTT.

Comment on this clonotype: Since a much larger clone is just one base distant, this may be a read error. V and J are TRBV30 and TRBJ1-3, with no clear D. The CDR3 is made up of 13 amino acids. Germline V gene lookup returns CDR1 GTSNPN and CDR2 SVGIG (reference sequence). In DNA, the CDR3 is TGTGCCTTGGACGCCAGCTCTGGAGACACCATATATTTT. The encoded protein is CALDASSGDTIYF.

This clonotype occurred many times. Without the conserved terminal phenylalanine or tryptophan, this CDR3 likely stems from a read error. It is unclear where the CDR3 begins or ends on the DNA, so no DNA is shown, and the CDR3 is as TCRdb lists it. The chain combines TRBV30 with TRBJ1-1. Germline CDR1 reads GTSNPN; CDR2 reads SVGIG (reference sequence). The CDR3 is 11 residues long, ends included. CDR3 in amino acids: CAWSVQGLIAV.

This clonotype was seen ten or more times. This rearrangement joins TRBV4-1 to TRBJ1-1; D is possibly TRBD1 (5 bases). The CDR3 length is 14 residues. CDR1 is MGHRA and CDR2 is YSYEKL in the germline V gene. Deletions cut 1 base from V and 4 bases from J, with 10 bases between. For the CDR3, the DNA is TGCGCCAGCAGCCAAGGACAGAAGGGCACTGAAGCTTTCTTT. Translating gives CASSQGQKGTEAFF.